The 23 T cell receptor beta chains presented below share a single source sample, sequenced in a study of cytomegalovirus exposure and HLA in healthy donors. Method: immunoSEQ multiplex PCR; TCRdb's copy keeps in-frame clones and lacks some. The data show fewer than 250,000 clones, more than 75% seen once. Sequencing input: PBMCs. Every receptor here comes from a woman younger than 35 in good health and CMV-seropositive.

CDR3 coding DNA: TGTGCCAGCAGCCAAGATCCGGGGACAGGGGGCAATGAGCAGTTCTTC. Encoded protein: CASSQDPGTGGNEQFF. The rearrangement links TRBV4-2 to TRBJ2-1; 11 bases line up with TRBD1. Losses at the gene ends were 0 bases for V and 6 bases for J; bases not matched to a gene: 4. From germline, CDR1 is LGHNA and CDR2 YNFKEQ. This CDR3 has 16 amino acids.

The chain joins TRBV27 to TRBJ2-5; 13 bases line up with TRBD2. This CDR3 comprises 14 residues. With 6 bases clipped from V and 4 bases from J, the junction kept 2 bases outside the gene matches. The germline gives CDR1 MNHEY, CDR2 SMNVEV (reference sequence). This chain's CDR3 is CASRLAGGVETQYF. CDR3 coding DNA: TGTGCCAGCAGACTAGCGGGAGGGGTAGAGACCCAGTACTTC.

This CDR3 is CASSPGTGRNEQFF. DNA of the CDR3: TGTGCCAGCTCACCGGGGACAGGGCGGAATGAGCAGTTCTTC. This chain joins TRBV18 and TRBJ2-1; 9 nucleotides align to TRBD1. Germline V gene lookup returns CDR1 KGHSH and CDR2 LQKENI. There are 14 residues in the CDR3. The J segment lost 7 bases and the V segment lost 3 bases, leaving 4 bases of the junction unmatched.

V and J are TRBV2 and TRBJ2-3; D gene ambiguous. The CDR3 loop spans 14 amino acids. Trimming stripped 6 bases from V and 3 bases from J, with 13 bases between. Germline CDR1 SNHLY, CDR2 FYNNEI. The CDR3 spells CASRETSRTDTQYF. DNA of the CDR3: TGTGCCAGCAGGGAGACGAGCAGAACAGATACGCAGTATTTT.

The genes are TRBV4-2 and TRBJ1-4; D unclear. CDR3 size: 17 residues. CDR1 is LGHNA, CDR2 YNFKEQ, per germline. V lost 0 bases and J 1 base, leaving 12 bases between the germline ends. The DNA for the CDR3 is TGTGCCAGCAGCCAAGAGGCCGGGTCTGTAACTAATGAAAAACTGTTTTTT. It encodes CASSQEAGSVTNEKLFF.

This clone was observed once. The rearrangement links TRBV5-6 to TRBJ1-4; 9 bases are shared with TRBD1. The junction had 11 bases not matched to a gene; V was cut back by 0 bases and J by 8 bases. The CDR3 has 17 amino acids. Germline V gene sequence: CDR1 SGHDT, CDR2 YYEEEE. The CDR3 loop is CASSLVGQGMVSEKLFF. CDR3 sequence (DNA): TGTGCCAGCAGCTTGGTCGGACAGGGGATGGTATCGGAAAAACTGTTTTTT. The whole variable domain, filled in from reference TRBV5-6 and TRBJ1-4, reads DAGVTQSPTHLIKTRGQQVTLRCSPKSGHDTVSWYQQALGQGPQFIFQYYEEEERQRGNFPDRFSGHQFPNYSSELNVNALLLGDSALYLCASSLVGQGMVSEKLFFGSGTQLSVL.

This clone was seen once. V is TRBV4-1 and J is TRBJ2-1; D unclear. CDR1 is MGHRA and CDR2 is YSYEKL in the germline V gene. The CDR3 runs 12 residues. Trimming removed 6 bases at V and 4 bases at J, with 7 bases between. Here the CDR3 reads CASSLHYNEQFF. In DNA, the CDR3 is TGCGCCAGCAGTTTACATTACAATGAGCAGTTCTTC.

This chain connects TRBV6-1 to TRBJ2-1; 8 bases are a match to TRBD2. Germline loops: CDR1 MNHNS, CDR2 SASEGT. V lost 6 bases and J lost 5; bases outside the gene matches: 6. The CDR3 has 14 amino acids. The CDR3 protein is CASRTAGGNNEQFF. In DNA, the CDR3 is TGTGCCAGCAGGACCGCGGGGGGAAACAATGAGCAGTTCTTC.

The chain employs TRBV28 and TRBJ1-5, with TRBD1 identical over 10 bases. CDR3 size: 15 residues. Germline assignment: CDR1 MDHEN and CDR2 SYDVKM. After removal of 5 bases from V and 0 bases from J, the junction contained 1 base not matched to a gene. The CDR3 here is CASSGTGASNQPQHF. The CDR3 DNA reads TGTGCCAGCAGTGGGACAGGGGCTAGCAATCAGCCCCAGCATTTT.

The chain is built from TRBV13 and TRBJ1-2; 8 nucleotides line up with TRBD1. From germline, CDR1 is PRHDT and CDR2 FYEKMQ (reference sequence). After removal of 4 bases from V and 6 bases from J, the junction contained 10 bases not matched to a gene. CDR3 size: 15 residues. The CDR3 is CASSSTRTGYHGYTF. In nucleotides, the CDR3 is TGTGCCAGCAGCTCTACCAGGACAGGGTATCATGGCTACACCTTC. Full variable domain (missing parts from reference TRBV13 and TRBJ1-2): AAGVIQSPRHLIKEKRETATLKCYPIPRHDTVYWYQQGPGQDPQFLISFYEKMQSDKGSIPDRFSAQQFSDYHSELNMSSLELGDSALYFCASSSTRTGYHGYTFGSGTRLTVV.

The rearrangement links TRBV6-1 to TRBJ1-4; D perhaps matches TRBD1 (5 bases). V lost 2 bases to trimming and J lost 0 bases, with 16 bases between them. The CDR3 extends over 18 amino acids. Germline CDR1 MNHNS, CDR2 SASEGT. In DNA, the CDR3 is TGTGCCAGCAGTGAAAGCTGGGGGGGAGGGGCAACTAATGAAAAACTGTTTTTT. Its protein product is CASSESWGGGATNEKLFF.

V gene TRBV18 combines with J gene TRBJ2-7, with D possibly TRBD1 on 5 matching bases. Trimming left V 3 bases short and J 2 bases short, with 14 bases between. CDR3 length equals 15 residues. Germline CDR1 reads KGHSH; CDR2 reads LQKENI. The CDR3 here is CASSPDTGTPYEQYF. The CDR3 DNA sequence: TGTGCCAGCTCACCGGATACAGGTACCCCCTACGAGCAGTACTTC.

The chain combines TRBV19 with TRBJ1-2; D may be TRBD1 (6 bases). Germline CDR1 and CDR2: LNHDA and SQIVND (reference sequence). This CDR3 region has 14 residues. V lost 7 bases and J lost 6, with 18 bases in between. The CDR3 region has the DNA TGTGCCAGTACCAATGTCGGGGGGGGGCATGGCTACACCTTC. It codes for CASTNVGGGHGYTF. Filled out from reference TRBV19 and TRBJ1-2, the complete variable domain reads DGGITQSPKYLFRKEGQNVTLSCEQNLNHDAMYWYRQDPGQGLRLIYYSQIVNDFQKGDIAEGYSVSREKKESFPLTVTSAQKNPTAFYLCASTNVGGGHGYTFGSGTRLTVV.

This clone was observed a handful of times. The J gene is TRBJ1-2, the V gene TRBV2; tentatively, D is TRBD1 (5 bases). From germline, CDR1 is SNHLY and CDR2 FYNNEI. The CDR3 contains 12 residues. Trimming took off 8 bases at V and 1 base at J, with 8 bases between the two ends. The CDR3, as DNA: TGTGCCAGCGGGGGGGATAACTATGGCTACACCTTC. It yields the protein CASGGDNYGYTF.

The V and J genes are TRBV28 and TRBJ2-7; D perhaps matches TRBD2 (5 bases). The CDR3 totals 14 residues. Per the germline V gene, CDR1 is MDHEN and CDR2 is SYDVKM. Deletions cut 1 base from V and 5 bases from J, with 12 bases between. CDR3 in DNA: TGTGCCAGCAGTTTATCTCCCGACGGGGACGAGCAGTACTTC. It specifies CASSLSPDGDEQYF.

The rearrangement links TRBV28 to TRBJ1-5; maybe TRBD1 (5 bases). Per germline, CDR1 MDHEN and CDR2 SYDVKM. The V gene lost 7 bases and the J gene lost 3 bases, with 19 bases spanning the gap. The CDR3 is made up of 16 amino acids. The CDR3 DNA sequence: TGTGCCAGCACCCTCCCAATTGGGGGGTTCAATCAGCCCCAGCATTTT. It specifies CASTLPIGGFNQPQHF.

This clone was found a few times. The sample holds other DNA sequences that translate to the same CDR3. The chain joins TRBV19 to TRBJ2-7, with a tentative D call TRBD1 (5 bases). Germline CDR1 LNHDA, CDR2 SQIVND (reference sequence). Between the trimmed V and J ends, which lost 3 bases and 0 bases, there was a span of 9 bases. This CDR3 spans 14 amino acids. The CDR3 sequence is CASSMGQGSYEQYF. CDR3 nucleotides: TGTGCCAGTAGTATGGGGCAGGGCTCCTACGAGCAGTACTTC.

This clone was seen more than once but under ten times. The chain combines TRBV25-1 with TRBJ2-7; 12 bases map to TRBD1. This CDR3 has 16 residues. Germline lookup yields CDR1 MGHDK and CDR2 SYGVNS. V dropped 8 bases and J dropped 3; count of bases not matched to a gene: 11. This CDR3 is CASERDRGPSYYEQYF. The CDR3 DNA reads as TGTGCCAGCGAGAGGGACAGGGGGCCCTCATACTACGAGCAGTACTTC.

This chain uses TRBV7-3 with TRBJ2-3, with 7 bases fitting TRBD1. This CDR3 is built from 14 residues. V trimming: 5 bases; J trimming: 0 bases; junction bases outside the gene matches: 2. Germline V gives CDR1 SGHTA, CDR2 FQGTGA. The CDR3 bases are TGTGCCAGCAGCCCAGGGGGTAGCACAGATACGCAGTATTTT. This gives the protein CASSPGGSTDTQYF.

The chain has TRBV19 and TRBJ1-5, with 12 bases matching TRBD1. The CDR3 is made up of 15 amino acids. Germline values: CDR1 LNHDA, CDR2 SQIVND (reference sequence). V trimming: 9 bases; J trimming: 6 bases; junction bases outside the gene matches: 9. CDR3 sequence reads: CASREGQGAVQPQHF. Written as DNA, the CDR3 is TGTGCCAGCAGGGAGGGACAGGGGGCAGTTCAGCCCCAGCATTTT.

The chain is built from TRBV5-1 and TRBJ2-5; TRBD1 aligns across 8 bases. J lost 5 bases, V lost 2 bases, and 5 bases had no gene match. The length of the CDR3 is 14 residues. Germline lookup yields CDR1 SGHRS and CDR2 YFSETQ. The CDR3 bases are TGCGCCAGCAGCTTTCGGACAGGGAGGGAGACCCAGTACTTC. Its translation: CASSFRTGRETQYF.

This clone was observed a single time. CDR3 amino acids: CASTPSWEPYEQYF. CDR3 DNA sequence: TGTGCCAGCACCCCTTCGTGGGAGCCCTACGAGCAGTACTTC. The J gene is TRBJ2-7, the V gene TRBV28, with D maybe TRBD2 (5 bases). This CDR3 is built from 14 residues. Trimming left V 7 bases short and J 2 bases short, with 15 bases between. The germline gives CDR1 MDHEN, CDR2 SYDVKM.

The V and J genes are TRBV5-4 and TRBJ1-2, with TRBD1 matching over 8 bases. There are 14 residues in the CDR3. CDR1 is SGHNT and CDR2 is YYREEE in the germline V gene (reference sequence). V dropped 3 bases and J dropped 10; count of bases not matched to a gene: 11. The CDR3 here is CASSSGGQAIDYTF. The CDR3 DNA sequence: TGTGCCAGCAGCTCGGGGGGACAGGCGATAGACTACACCTTC.